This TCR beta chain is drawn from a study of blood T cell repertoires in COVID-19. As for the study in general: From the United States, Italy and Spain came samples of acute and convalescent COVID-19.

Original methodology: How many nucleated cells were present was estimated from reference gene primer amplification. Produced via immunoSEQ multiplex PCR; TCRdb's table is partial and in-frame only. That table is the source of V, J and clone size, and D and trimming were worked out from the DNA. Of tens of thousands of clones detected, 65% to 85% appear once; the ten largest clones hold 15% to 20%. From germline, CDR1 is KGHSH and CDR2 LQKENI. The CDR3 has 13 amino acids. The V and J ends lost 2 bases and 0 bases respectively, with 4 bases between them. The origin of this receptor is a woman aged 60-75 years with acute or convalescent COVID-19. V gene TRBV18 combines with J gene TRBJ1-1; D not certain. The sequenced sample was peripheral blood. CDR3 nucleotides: TGTGCCAGCTCACCAGAGTTGAACACTGAAGCTTTCTTT. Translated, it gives CASSPELNTEAFF. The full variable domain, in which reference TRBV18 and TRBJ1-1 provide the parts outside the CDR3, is NAGVMQNPRHLVRRRGQEARLRCSPMKGHSHVYWYRQLPEEGLKFMVYLQKENIIDESGMPKERFSAEFPKEGPSILRIQQVVRGDSAAYFCASSPELNTEAFFGQGTRLTVV.